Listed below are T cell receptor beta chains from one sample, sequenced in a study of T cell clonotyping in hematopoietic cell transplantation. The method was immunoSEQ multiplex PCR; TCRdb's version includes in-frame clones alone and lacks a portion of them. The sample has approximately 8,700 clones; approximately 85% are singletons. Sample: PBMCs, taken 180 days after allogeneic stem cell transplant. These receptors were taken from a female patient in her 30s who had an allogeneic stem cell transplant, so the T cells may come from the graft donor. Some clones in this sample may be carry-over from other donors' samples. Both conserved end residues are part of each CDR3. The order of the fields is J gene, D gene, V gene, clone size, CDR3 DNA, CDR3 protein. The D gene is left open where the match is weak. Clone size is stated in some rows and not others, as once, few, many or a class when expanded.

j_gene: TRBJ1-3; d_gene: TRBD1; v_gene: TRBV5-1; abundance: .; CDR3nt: TGCGCCAGCAGCTTAACGACAGGGGGCCCTGGAAACACCATATATTTT; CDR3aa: CASSLTTGGPGNTIYF
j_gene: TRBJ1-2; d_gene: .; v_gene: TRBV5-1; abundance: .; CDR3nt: TGCGCCAGCAGCTTCGGGGAACGTATCTATGGCTACACCTTC; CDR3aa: CASSFGERIYGYTF
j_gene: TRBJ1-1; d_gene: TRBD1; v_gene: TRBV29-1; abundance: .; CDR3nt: TGCAGCTTTCTTCGGACAGGGCGATTCACTGAAGCTTTCTTT; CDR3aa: CSFLRTGRFTEAFF
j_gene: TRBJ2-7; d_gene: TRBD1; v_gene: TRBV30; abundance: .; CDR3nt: TGTGCCTGGAGGACAGGGATCTACGAGCAGTACTTC; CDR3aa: CAWRTGIYEQYF
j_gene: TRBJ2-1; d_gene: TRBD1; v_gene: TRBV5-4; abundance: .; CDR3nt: TGTGCCAGCAGCTCAAAAGACAGGGGGCTCCCCAATGAGCAGTTCTTC; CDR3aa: CASSSKDRGLPNEQFF
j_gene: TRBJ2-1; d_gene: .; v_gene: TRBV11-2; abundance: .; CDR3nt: TGTGCCAGCAGCTTAGCCCAGAGGAGCTCCTACAATGAGCAGTTCTTC; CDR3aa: CASSLAQRSSYNEQFF
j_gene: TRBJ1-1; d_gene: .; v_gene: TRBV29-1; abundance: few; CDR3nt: TGCAGCGTTGAGAAAGGGGGATACACTGAAGCTTTCTTT; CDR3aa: CSVEKGGYTEAFF
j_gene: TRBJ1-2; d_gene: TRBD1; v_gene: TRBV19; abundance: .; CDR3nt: TGTGCCAGTAGTCCGGCAGGACAGGGAACCTATGGCTACACCTTC; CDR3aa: CASSPAGQGTYGYTF
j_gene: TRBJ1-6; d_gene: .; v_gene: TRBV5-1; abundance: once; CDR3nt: TGCGCCAGCAGCTTAAGCGCCGGCGATTTTTCACCCCTCCACTTT; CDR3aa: CASSLSAGDFSPLHF
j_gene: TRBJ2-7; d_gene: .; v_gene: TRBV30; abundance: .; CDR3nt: TGTGCCTGGAGTGAGGGGGGTGCCTACGAGCAGTACTTC; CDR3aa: CAWSEGGAYEQYF